A selection of T cell receptor beta chains follows, all from one sample in a study of shared clonotypes between healthy human individuals. Produced via immunoSEQ multiplex PCR; TCRdb's table is partial and in-frame only. The sample has approximately 2,300,000 clones, around 90% seen once. The material sequenced was naive CD4+ T cells from PBMCs. Every receptor here comes from a man aged 18 to 29 in good health. Some clones in this sample may be carry-over from other donors' samples. CDR3s include the opening cysteine and the closing phenylalanine or tryptophan. The order of the fields is J gene, clone size, D gene, V gene, CDR3 DNA, CDR3 protein. D genes are given only for firm matches. Clone size is stated in some rows and not others, as once, few, many or a class when expanded.

TRBJ2-5 | NA | TRBD2 | TRBV6-5 | TGTGCCAGCAGTTACCGGGGACTAGGAGAGACCCAGTACTTC | CASSYRGLGETQYF
TRBJ1-1 | NA | NA | TRBV6-5 | TGTGCCAGCAGCAACATTGGGGGGAGCACTGAAGCTTTCTTT | CASSNIGGSTEAFF
TRBJ1-5 | NA | NA | TRBV28 | TGTGCCAGCAGTTTCCCTGGACAGAGCAATCAGCCCCAGCATTTT | CASSFPGQSNQPQHF
TRBJ2-2 | NA | NA | TRBV5-1 | TGCGCCAGCAGCTTGGAGGGAGGTCGTACCGGGGAGCTGTTTTTT | CASSLEGGRTGELFF
TRBJ2-7 | NA | TRBD2 | TRBV28 | TGTGCCAGCAGTGGGGAGGGGAGAGGGGATCACGAGCAGTACTTC | CASSGEGRGDHEQYF
TRBJ1-4 | NA | TRBD1 | TRBV7-9 | TGTGCCAGCGCACAGGGGGTGGCAACTAATGAAAAACTGTTTTTT | CASAQGVATNEKLFF
TRBJ2-1 | NA | NA | TRBV6-5 | TGTGCCAGCAGTTACGCTAGTTTATCCTACAATGAGCAGTTCTTC | CASSYASLSYNEQFF
TRBJ2-3 | NA | TRBD2 | TRBV7-2 | TGTGCCAGCAGCCCCCCGGGGGGGCGGGGGGATACGCAGTATTTT | CASSPPGGRGDTQYF
TRBJ2-5 | NA | TRBD2 | TRBV7-2 | TGTGCCAGCAGCTACCGGACTAGCGGGAGGATGGGGACCCAGTACTTC | CASSYRTSGRMGTQYF
TRBJ2-7 | NA | TRBD2 | TRBV6-5 | TGTGCCAGCAGTTGGACTAGCGGCCCCTCCTACGAGCAGTACTTC | CASSWTSGPSYEQYF
TRBJ2-1 | NA | TRBD1 | TRBV7-3 | TGTGCCAGCAGCTACGGACAGGGGGCTAAGGGTGAGCAGTTCTTC | CASSYGQGAKGEQFF
TRBJ1-5 | NA | NA | TRBV18 | TGTGCCAGCTCACCAGGGCAACGCAATCAGCCCCAGCATTTT | CASSPGQRNQPQHF
TRBJ1-1 | NA | TRBD1 | TRBV19 | TGTGCCAGTATCCCAACCGACAGGGCGAACACTGAAGCTTTCTTT | CASIPTDRANTEAFF
TRBJ1-4 | NA | NA | TRBV28 | TGTGCCAGCAGTTTGAGGGGATCGGGCAATGAAAAACTGTTTTTT | CASSLRGSGNEKLFF
TRBJ2-5 | NA | TRBD2 | TRBV4-3 | TGCGCCAGCAGCCAAGCCGCAGCGGGGGGCCAAGAGACCCAGTACTTC | CASSQAAAGGQETQYF
TRBJ1-5 | NA | NA | TRBV4-1 | TGCGCCAGCAGCCAGTCAATGGGAAGTCAGCCCCAGCATTTT | CASSQSMGSQPQHF
TRBJ2-2 | NA | TRBD2 | TRBV5-1 | TGCGCCAGCAGCTTGCCGGGACTAGTCACCCCCGGGGAGCTGTTTTTT | CASSLPGLVTPGELFF
TRBJ2-1 | NA | NA | TRBV6-5 | TGTGCCAGCGGGTTGTCACCATTGTCCTACAATGAGCAGTTCTTC | CASGLSPLSYNEQFF
TRBJ1-1 | once | NA | TRBV29-1 | TGCAGCGTCCGGGGTTTTGTTCGGGCTGAAGCTTTCTTT | CSVRGFVRAEAFF
TRBJ2-1 | NA | TRBD2 | TRBV9 | TGTGCCAGCACGGCGGGAGGGCCGGAGCAGTTCTTC | CASTAGGPEQFF
TRBJ2-2 | once | NA | TRBV5-1 | TGCGCCAGCAGCTACGGCTCCGACACCGGGGAGCTGTTTTTT | CASSYGSDTGELFF
TRBJ1-3 | NA | NA | TRBV30 | TGTGCCTGGAGTGTACCCGGCTCTGGAAACACCATATATTTT | CAWSVPGSGNTIYF
TRBJ2-3 | NA | NA | TRBV27 | TGTGCCAACCACTTCTTATCTAATACGCAGTATTTT | CANHFLSNTQYF
TRBJ1-2 | NA | NA | TRBV28 | TGTGCCAGCAGCCCCCCAGGGGACTATGGCTACACCTTC | CASSPPGDYGYTF
TRBJ2-1 | NA | NA | TRBV5-1 | TGCGCCAGCAGCTTGGGCGCAGCAGAGTTTGGTGAGCAGTTCTTC | CASSLGAAEFGEQFF
TRBJ2-2 | NA | NA | TRBV4-3 | TGCGCCAGCAGCCAAGAGTGGGCTGGGGAGCTGTTTTTT | CASSQEWAGELFF
TRBJ1-2 | NA | NA | TRBV19 | TGTGCCAGTAGTGGTAGGCGGTTTACCTATGGCTACACCTTC | CASSGRRFTYGYTF
TRBJ2-2 | NA | NA | TRBV6-6 | TGTGCCAGCAGTCCCCCGGGACGGGGGAACACCGGGGAGCTGTTTTTT | CASSPPGRGNTGELFF
TRBJ1-2 | once | TRBD1 | TRBV29-1 | TGCAGCGGACTACAGGGGTATGGCTACACCTTC | CSGLQGYGYTF
TRBJ2-1 | NA | NA | TRBV18 | TGTGCCAGCTCGCGAAGCATTGGGGATGAGCAGTTCTTC | CASSRSIGDEQFF
TRBJ2-7 | NA | TRBD2 | TRBV15 | TGTGCCACCAGCACTTATAGCGGGAGCAATTACGAGCAGTACTTC | CATSTYSGSNYEQYF
TRBJ2-3 | NA | NA | TRBV7-2 | TGTGCCAGCAGCTTAGTGTCGGGGGCCACAGATACGCAGTATTTT | CASSLVSGATDTQYF
TRBJ2-7 | NA | TRBD2 | TRBV10-3 | TGTGCCATCAGTGAGTCGTCTAGCGGGACCCCCTACGAGCAGTACTTC | CAISESSSGTPYEQYF
TRBJ2-2 | NA | NA | TRBV6-5 | TGTGCCAGCAGTTCACAGGGTAGGAGGCGATCCGGGGAGCTGTTTTTT | CASSSQGRRRSGELFF
TRBJ2-1 | NA | NA | TRBV7-3 | TGTGCCAGCACCTACGGGGGCTCCTACAATGAGCAGTTCTTC | CASTYGGSYNEQFF
TRBJ1-2 | NA | NA | TRBV5-1 | TGCGCCAGCAGCCCGGACAGCATCTATGGCTACACCTTC | CASSPDSIYGYTF
TRBJ2-5 | NA | NA | TRBV7-9 | TGTGCCAGCAGCTTAGCCAGACCAGGGGCCCGATACCAAGAGACCCAGTACTTC | CASSLARPGARYQETQYF
TRBJ2-2 | NA | NA | TRBV4-3 | TGCGCCAGCAGCCACCAAGCCAGGGCCGGGGAGCTGTTTTTT | CASSHQARAGELFF
TRBJ2-1 | NA | NA | TRBV25-1 | TGTGCCAGCAGTGATAGAACCTGGGACAATGAGCAGTTCTTC | CASSDRTWDNEQFF
TRBJ2-3 | once | NA | TRBV11-2 | TGTGCCAGCAGCTTAGATTGGGTCCCAGATACGCAGTATTTT | CASSLDWVPDTQYF
TRBJ2-7 | NA | TRBD1 | TRBV6-5 | TGTGCCAGCAGTCGCTCCGGGACAGGGTCCTACGAGCAGTACTTC | CASSRSGTGSYEQYF
TRBJ2-1 | NA | NA | TRBV6-6 | TGTGCCAGCACCAGAAGCCCGAGCTATGAGCAGTTCTTC | CASTRSPSYEQFF
TRBJ2-1 | NA | TRBD1 | TRBV5-1 | TGCGCCAGCAGCTATGACAGGGTCAATGAGCAGTTCTTC | CASSYDRVNEQFF
TRBJ2-5 | NA | NA | TRBV19 | TGTGCCAGTAGTATGGGGACGGGGGACGGTAGGGAGACCCAGTACTTC | CASSMGTGDGRETQYF
TRBJ1-2 | NA | TRBD1 | TRBV27 | TGTGCCAGCAGTCGGACAGGGGGGCCTAACTATGGCTACACCTTC | CASSRTGGPNYGYTF
TRBJ2-4 | once | NA | TRBV29-1 | TGCAGCGTTTTGGATGCCAAAAACATTCAGTACTTC | CSVLDAKNIQYF
TRBJ1-1 | NA | NA | TRBV5-1 | TGCGCCAGCAGCTTGAGTCCGGCAGGGGAAGTGTACACTGAAGCTTTCTTT | CASSLSPAGEVYTEAFF
TRBJ2-7 | NA | TRBD1 | TRBV7-3 | TGTGCCAGCAGCGCTGGGACAGGCCGCTCCTACGAGCAGTACTTC | CASSAGTGRSYEQYF
TRBJ1-1 | NA | NA | TRBV6-5 | TGTGCCAGCAGTTACTCGACTGGAGCAGCTGAAGCTTTCTTT | CASSYSTGAAEAFF
TRBJ2-2 | NA | NA | TRBV9 | TGTGCCAGCAGCGTATTCTCCGCCTCGATTCCCGGGGAGCTGTTTTTT | CASSVFSASIPGELFF